These 5 T cell receptor beta chains were sequenced from one sample in a study of shared clonotypes between healthy human individuals. Using immunoSEQ multiplex PCR, the repertoire was profiled, and TCRdb retains in-frame clones only, with some absent. Of around 980,000 clones listed, more than 75% were seen once; the top ten hold 0.6% to 0.75%. The material sequenced was memory CD4+ T cells from PBMCs. Indicated subset: CD45RA-negative fraction. The receptors were sampled from a man between 18 and 35 years old in good health. Some clones in this sample may be carry-over from other donors' samples.

A few counts support this clone. The CDR3 spells CASSPTTAPSNQPQHF. The CDR3 coding sequence is TGTGCCAGCAGTCCGACGACAGCGCCGTCTAATCAGCCCCAGCATTTT. The chain has TRBV28 and TRBJ1-5; D perhaps matches TRBD1 (5 bases). From germline, CDR1 is MDHEN and CDR2 SYDVKM. This CDR3 comprises 16 residues. Trimming stripped 5 bases from V and 4 bases from J, with 18 bases between.

About this clone: A much larger clone sits a single nucleotide away, making a read error possible. This chain connects TRBV10-3 to TRBJ1-1, with D uncertain. The CDR3 extends over 13 amino acids. The V gene's germline CDR1 is ENHRY and CDR2 SYGVKD. The CDR3 DNA reads as TGTGCCATCAGTGAGGCGCAGAACACTGAAGCTTCCTTT. Its translation: CAISEAQNTEASF.

The chain joins TRBV7-9 to TRBJ1-2; 7 bases are shared with TRBD1. With 8 bases clipped from V and 7 bases from J, the junction kept 10 bases outside the gene matches. The germline V gene has CDR1 SEHNR and CDR2 FQNEAQ (reference sequence). This CDR3 has 13 amino acids. The CDR3: CASGEQGLGGYTF. For the CDR3, the DNA is TGTGCCAGCGGGGAACAGGGGTTAGGTGGCTACACCTTC.

V and J are TRBV30 and TRBJ1-2; D is unclear. Germline V gives CDR1 GTSNPN, CDR2 SVGIG (reference sequence). V lost 0 bases and J 4 bases, leaving 18 bases between the germline ends. The CDR3 contains 16 residues. The CDR3 DNA sequence: TGTGCCTGGAGTGTAAAGCCTTCCACACCGGTCTATGGCTACACCTTC. Amino acid sequence: CAWSVKPSTPVYGYTF.

J is TRBJ2-5 and V is TRBV10-2; TRBD2 matches at 10 bases. The germline V gene has CDR1 WSHSY and CDR2 SAAADI. The ends lost 3 bases at V and 2 bases at J; junction bases unmatched: 9. The CDR3 is made up of 17 amino acids. The CDR3 sequence: CASSDLLLAGEQETQYF. The DNA for the CDR3 is TGCGCCAGCAGTGACCTTCTCCTAGCGGGAGAGCAAGAGACCCAGTACTTC.